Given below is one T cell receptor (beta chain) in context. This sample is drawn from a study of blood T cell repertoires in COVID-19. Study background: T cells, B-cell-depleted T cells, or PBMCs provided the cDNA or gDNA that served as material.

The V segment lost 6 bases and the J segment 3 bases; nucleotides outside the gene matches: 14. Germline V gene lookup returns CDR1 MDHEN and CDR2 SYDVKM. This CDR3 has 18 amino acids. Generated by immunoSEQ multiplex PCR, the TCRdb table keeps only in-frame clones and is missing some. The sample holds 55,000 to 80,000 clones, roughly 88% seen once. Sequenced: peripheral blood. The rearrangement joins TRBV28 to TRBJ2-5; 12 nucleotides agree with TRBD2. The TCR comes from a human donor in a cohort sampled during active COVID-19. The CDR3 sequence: CASSSIAGRTSGKETQYF. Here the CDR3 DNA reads TGTGCCAGCAGCTCCATAGCCGGGAGGACTAGCGGGAAAGAGACCCAGTACTTC.